Included here is one TCR beta chain sequence, with context. This clonotype was observed at least ten times. No antigen is known for it. Base qualities are missing; no much larger clone stands one base away. The data are from a study of identical twins (dated by TCRdb to about 2016). Describing the broader study: To test whether fetal clonotypes persist, this study deep-sequenced TCR alpha and beta repertoires from monozygotic twins, from unrelated adults of various ages, and from cord blood. To rule out contamination, replicate twin experiments were performed at different times with different library preparation protocols.

CDR1 SNHLY and CDR2 FYNNEI were looked up in the germline V gene. V and J lose 2 bases and 5 bases, and a span of 12 bases separates them. Counted from cysteine to phenylalanine, this CDR3 has 15 amino acids. Of the read, only the CDR3 DNA is kept; its 45 bases are in frame from base 1. All donors were healthy Caucasians. Three unrelated non-twin adults were additionally sequenced: a male aged 18 to 30, a male aged 50 to 60 and a female aged 50 to 60. Using Miltenyi CD45RO+ enrichment and human naive T-cell isolation kits, memory (CD45RO+) and naive T cells were isolated from PBMC. The library was obtained by 5' RACE. The sequencing machine was an Illumina HiSeq 2000. Template switching added a universal primer binding site, and the final cDNA carried a unique molecular identifier that allowed TCR cDNA molecules to be counted accurately. Specific primers in the conserved constant-segment region were used to synthesize first-strand cDNA for TCR alpha and beta chains. Each cDNA library was double barcoded, with a SMART-Mk sample barcode plus Illumina barcodes, to control for contamination. TruSeq adapter sequences along with Illumina sample barcodes were introduced in two successive PCR steps. The TCR alpha and beta cDNA libraries were sequenced on the Illumina HiSeq platform using custom primers. In the original analysis: MiGEC was used to process raw reads and extract unique molecular identifiers, and MiXCR was used to find CDR3 positions. For each individual, recombination models were inferred using an EM algorithm with the repgenHMM and IGoR tools. Shared clonotypes were analyzed with the tcR package in R, and sharing was normalized by the product of cloneset sizes. To study raw recombination free of thymic and clonal selection effects, out-of-frame nonproductive sequences were analyzed. In TCRdb, the public reads were trimmed at Q25 with fastp and aligned with MiXCR, with productive beta chains retained. Here each entry gathers all rows of one CDR3 protein and keeps the most common genes and DNA. The V and J calls follow TCRdb's processing rather than the paper's. The sample includes 400,000 or so distinct CDR3 sequences, with roughly 9% observed a single time. More than 8% of the sample is in the top ten clones.

The full study reports these points: Fewer insertions were carried by abundant cord blood beta clonotypes; a weaker similar trend was observed in young adult naive repertoires, while no such trend was observed in memory repertoires. In monozygotic twins, recombination models systematically underestimated out-of-frame TCR alpha sharing, but the models matched the sharing seen between unrelated individuals. Zero-insertion analyses could be partly confounded by invariant T cells such as MAIT and iNKT, though diverse VJ usage argued against such confounding for most clonotypes. Because the same donors could not be followed over many years, the conclusions depended on cross-sectional statistical analysis. The excess sharing between twins in beta out-of-frame sequences was weaker because fewer shared sequences reduced the signal-to-noise ratio. Out-of-frame TCR alpha sequences shared between twins showed an excess of low generation-probability sequences compared with coincidental sharing between unrelated individuals.

This sequence originates from a woman between 45 and 65 years old in good health. The chain couples TRBV2 to TRBJ2-2; no D gene is confidently identified. Sequencing used naive T cells sorted from blood. In light of the paper, this sample's cell subset or site label describes: cells isolated with a human naive T-cell isolation kit. The CDR3 corresponds to CASSEKGLLTGELFF. The DNA sequence is given as TGTGCCAGCAGTGAAAAGGGATTATTAACCGGGGAGCTGTTTTTT.